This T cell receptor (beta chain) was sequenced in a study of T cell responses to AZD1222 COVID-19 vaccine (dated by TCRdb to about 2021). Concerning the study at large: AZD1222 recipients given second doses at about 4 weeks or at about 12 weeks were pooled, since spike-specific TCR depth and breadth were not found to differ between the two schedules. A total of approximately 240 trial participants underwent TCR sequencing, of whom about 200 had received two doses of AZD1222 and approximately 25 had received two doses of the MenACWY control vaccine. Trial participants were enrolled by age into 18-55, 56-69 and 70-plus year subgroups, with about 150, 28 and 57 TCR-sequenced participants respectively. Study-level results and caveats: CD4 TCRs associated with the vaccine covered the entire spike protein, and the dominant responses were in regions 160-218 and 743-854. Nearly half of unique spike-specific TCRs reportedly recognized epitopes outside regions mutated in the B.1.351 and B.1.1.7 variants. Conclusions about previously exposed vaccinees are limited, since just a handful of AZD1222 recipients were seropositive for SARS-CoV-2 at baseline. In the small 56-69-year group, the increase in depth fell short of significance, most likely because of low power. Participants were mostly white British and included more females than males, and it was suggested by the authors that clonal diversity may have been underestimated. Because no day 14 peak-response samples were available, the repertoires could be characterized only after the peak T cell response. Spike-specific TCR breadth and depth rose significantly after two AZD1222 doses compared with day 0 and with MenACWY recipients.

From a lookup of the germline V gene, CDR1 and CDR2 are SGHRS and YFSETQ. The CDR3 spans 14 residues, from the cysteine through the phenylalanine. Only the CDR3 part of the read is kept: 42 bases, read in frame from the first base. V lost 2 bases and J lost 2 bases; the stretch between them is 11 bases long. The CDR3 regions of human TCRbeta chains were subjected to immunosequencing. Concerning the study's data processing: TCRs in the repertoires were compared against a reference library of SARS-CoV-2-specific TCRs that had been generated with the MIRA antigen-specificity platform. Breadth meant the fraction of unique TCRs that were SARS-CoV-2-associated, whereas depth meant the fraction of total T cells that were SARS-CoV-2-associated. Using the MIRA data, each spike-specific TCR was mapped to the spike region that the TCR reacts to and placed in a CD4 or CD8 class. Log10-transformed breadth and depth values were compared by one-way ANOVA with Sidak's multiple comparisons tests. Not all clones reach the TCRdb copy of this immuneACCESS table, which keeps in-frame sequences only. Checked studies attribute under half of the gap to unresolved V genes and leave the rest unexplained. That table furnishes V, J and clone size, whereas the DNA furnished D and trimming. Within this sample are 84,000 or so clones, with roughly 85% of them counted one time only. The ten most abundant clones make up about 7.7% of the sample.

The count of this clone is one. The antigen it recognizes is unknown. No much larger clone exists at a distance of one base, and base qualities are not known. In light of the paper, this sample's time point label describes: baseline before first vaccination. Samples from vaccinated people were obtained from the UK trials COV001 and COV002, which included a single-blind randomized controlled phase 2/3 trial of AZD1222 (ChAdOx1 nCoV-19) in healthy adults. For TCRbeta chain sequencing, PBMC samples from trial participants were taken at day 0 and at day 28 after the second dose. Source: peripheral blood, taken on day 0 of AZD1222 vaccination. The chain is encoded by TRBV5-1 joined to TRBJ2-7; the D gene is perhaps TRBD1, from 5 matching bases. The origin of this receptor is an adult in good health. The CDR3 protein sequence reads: CASSFTGFAYEQYF. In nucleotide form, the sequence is TGCGCCAGCAGCTTCACAGGCTTCGCCTACGAGCAGTACTTC.